This entry describes one T cell receptor (beta chain). These data originate in a study of control samples from healthy donors and cancer patients. The table came from immunoSEQ multiplex PCR; TCRdb's copy has only in-frame clones and leaves some out. In the table there are roughly 55,000 clones, roughly 95% of which are singletons. Germline lookup yields CDR1 LNHDA and CDR2 SQIVND (reference sequence). Trimming pared 8 bases from V and 1 base from J, leaving 12 bases between. The CDR3 is 14 residues long. What was sequenced was blood. This clonotype was obtained from a woman younger than 30 in good health. The genes are TRBV19 and TRBJ2-1; perhaps TRBD2 as D (6 bases). The CDR3 loop reads CASSWAGSYNEQFF. The CDR3 region has the DNA TGTGCCAGTTCTTGGGCGGGATCCTACAATGAGCAGTTCTTC.